The 16 T cell receptor beta chains below come from one sample, sequenced in a study of shared clonotypes between healthy human individuals. Only in-frame clones appear in the TCRdb table, and some are missing; sequencing was by immunoSEQ multiplex PCR. This table holds 1.4 million or so clones, approximately 98.5% found once. Source material: naive CD4+ T cells sorted from blood. Subset noted: CD45RA+ positively selected. The receptors stem from a man aged 25 to 40 in good health.

The chain couples TRBV6-5 to TRBJ1-3; D not resolved. The CDR3 has 14 amino acids. Trimming shortened V by 6 bases and J by 4 bases, and 13 bases separated the two germline ends. Germline CDR1 reads MNHEY; CDR2 reads SVGAGI. The CDR3 loop reads CASRIGVSGNTIYF. CDR3 DNA sequence: TGTGCCAGCAGAATCGGGGTTTCAGGAAACACCATATATTTT.

The gene calls are TRBV16 and TRBJ2-7; 10 bases map to TRBD2. The CDR3 length is 15 residues. Germline V gives CDR1 KGHSY, CDR2 FQNENV. With V trimmed by 0 bases and J by 5 bases, 4 bases remained unmatched. CDR3 sequence reads: CASSQSGLAGDEQYF. The CDR3 DNA follows: TGTGCCAGCAGCCAATCGGGGCTAGCGGGAGACGAGCAGTACTTC.

The sample holds one count of this clone. The chain links TRBV11-2 to TRBJ2-6, with 10 bases lining up with TRBD2. CDR1 is SGHAT and CDR2 is FQNNGV in the germline V gene. V trimming: 2 bases; J trimming: 2 bases; junction bases outside the gene matches: 0. This CDR3 region has 16 residues. For the CDR3, the DNA is TGTGCCAGCAGCTTACTAGCGGGGGCTGGGGCCAACGTCCTGACTTTC. The encoded protein is CASSLLAGAGANVLTF.

The genes are TRBV11-2 and TRBJ2-2, with D tentatively TRBD1 or TRBD2 (6 bases each). With 5 bases removed from V and 6 bases from J, the gap between germline ends came to 16 bases. The CDR3 is made up of 15 amino acids. CDR1 SGHAT and CDR2 FQNNGV come from the germline V gene. The CDR3 protein is CASSGVGGLAGELFF. CDR3 coding DNA: TGTGCCAGCAGCGGCGTCGGGGGCCTGGCCGGGGAGCTGTTTTTT.

The gene calls are TRBV7-9 and TRBJ1-4; D is uncertain. The CDR3 is made up of 15 amino acids. Germline loops: CDR1 SEHNR, CDR2 FQNEAQ (reference sequence). V lost 5 bases, J lost 6 bases, and 16 bases lay in between. The CDR3 loop reads CASSPGRSLDEKLFF. Here the CDR3 DNA reads TGTGCCAGCAGCCCCGGCCGCAGCCTGGATGAAAAACTGTTTTTT.

The chain links TRBV7-2 to TRBJ2-7, with D unclear. Germline V gene sequence: CDR1 SGHTA, CDR2 FQGNSA. Trimming shortened V by 5 bases and J by 2 bases, and 16 bases separated the two germline ends. The CDR3 runs 15 residues. Here the CDR3 reads CASSPRPGYTYEQYF. In nucleotides, the CDR3 is TGTGCCAGCAGCCCCCGCCCTGGCTATACCTACGAGCAGTACTTC.

V is TRBV6-5 and J is TRBJ2-2; 8 nucleotides line up with TRBD1. This CDR3 is built from 15 residues. Germline CDR1 is MNHEY and CDR2 is SVGAGI. J was trimmed by 5 bases and V by 4 bases; bases with no gene match: 6. The CDR3 loop is CASSWQGAITGELFF. Here the CDR3 DNA reads TGTGCCAGCAGTTGGCAGGGGGCTATTACCGGGGAGCTGTTTTTT.

Comments on this clone: The identical CDR3 is also encoded by other nucleotide sequences in the sample. The V and J genes are TRBV28 and TRBJ1-2; no definite D call. The V and J ends lost 6 bases and 2 bases respectively, with 10 bases between them. CDR3 length: 13 residues. Germline assignment: CDR1 MDHEN and CDR2 SYDVKM. CDR3 protein: CASRQTGNYGYTF. CDR3 DNA: TGTGCCAGCAGACAGACGGGGAACTATGGCTACACCTTC.

This chain uses TRBV4-1 with TRBJ2-7; TRBD2 matches at 9 bases. Germline CDR1 and CDR2: MGHRA and YSYEKL. With 5 bases clipped from V and 6 bases from J, the junction kept 14 bases outside the gene matches. CDR3 length: 16 residues. The CDR3 sequence is CASSSIITSGLPEQYF. CDR3 bases: TGCGCCAGCAGCTCCATAATAACTAGCGGGTTACCCGAGCAGTACTTC.

The chain uses TRBV2 and TRBJ2-7, with no clear D. CDR1 SNHLY and CDR2 FYNNEI come from the germline V gene. Trimming removed 8 bases from V and 2 bases from J, with 13 bases in between. The CDR3 is made up of 13 amino acids. In nucleotides, the CDR3 is TGTGCCAGCGCAGACGCGGACCCCTACGAGCAGTACTTC. This translates into CASADADPYEQYF.

The genes are TRBV5-1 and TRBJ2-3, with D possibly matching TRBD2 (6 bases). Germline assignment: CDR1 SGHRS and CDR2 YFSETQ. Trimming took off 4 bases at V and 5 bases at J, with 17 bases between the two ends. The CDR3 length is 15 residues. The CDR3 DNA reads as TGCGCCAGCAGCCTGGGGGAGGTTTCGATAGATACGCAGTATTTT. This encodes CASSLGEVSIDTQYF.

V usage is TRBV5-1 and J usage is TRBJ2-3, with TRBD2 identical over 8 bases. V dropped 4 bases and J dropped 5; count of bases not matched to a gene: 24. The CDR3 extends over 20 amino acids. Germline CDR1 is SGHRS and CDR2 is YFSETQ. The DNA of the CDR3 is TGCGCCAGCAGCCCCCTAAAGGGCAGTGGGTCTCTAGCGGGTGTAGATACGCAGTATTTT. This codes for CASSPLKGSGSLAGVDTQYF.

The chain combines TRBV7-9 with TRBJ2-1, with TRBD2 matching 11 bases. Germline CDR1 and CDR2: SEHNR and FQNEAQ (reference sequence). Losses at the gene ends were 3 bases for V and 6 bases for J; bases not matched to a gene: 4. There are 15 residues in the CDR3. The CDR3 sequence is CASSLPSGRFNEQFF. CDR3 DNA: TGTGCCAGCAGCTTGCCTAGCGGGAGGTTCAATGAGCAGTTCTTC.

The rearrangement links TRBV7-2 to TRBJ1-2; tentative D call: TRBD1 (5 bases). Germline CDR1 and CDR2: SGHTA and FQGNSA. The CDR3 is made up of 14 amino acids. V shed 0 bases and J shed 8 bases, with 13 bases lying between them. The chain's CDR3 is CASSLAPKDTGYTF. In DNA form, the CDR3 reads TGTGCCAGCAGCTTAGCCCCAAAGGACACAGGCTACACCTTC.

This chain links TRBV30 with TRBJ2-3; 13 bases map to TRBD2. J gave up 5 bases and V 3 bases, and 11 bases lay outside the gene matches. Looked up from germline, CDR1 is GTSNPN and CDR2 is SVGIG (reference sequence). This CDR3 comprises 17 residues. The CDR3 DNA follows: TGTGCCTGGAGGAATGGACTAGCGGGAGTGCGGGGAGATACGCAGTATTTT. This gives the protein CAWRNGLAGVRGDTQYF. Using reference TRBV30 and TRBJ2-3 for the parts outside the CDR3, the full variable domain is SQTIHQWPATLVQPVGSPLSLECTVEGTSNPNLYWYRQAAGRGLQLLFYSVGIGQISSEVPQNLSASRPQDRQFILSSKKLLLSDSGFYLCAWRNGLAGVRGDTQYFGPGTRLTVL.

This rearrangement joins TRBV10-1 to TRBJ1-1, with 7 positions matching TRBD1. The trim removed 6 bases at V and 0 bases at J, leaving 4 bases unmatched. The V gene's germline CDR1 is WNHNN and CDR2 SYGVQD (reference sequence). This CDR3 is built from 14 residues. The CDR3 loop is CASSRDRVNTEAFF. CDR3 nucleotide sequence: TGCGCCAGCAGCCGGGACAGAGTGAACACTGAAGCTTTCTTT.